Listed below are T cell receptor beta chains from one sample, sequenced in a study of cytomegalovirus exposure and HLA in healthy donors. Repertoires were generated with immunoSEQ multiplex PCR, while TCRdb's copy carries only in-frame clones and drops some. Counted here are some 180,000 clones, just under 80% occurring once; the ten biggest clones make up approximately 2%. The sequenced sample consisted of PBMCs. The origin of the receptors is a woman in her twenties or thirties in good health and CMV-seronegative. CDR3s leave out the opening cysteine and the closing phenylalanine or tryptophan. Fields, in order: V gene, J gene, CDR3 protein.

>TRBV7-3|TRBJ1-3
ASSSLRGDGNTIY
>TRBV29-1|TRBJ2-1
SVSMSYNEQF
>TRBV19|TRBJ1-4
ASSIVGGQRATNEKLF
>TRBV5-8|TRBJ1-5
ASSPLSRFHQPQH
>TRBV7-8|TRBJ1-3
ASSLQGAPGGNTIY
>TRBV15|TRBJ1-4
ATSRDQAGGEKLF
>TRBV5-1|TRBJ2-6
ASSLAGGTVRSGANVLT
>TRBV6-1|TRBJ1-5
ASSEETATIFNQPQH
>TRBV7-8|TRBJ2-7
ASSQLAGAAYEQY
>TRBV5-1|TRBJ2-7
ASSFGQASYEQY
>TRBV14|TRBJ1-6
ASSQEQWNSPLH
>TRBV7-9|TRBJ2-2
ASSFGRGTDFTGELF
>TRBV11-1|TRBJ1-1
ASSLGRGATEAF
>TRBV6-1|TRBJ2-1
ASSEAGGEQF